Each of the 13 T cell receptor beta chains below was sequenced from the same sample in a study of blood T cell repertoires in COVID-19. Profiled with immunoSEQ multiplex PCR; TCRdb holds only in-frame clones, not every one. In the table there are around 89,000 clones, approximately 90% of which are singletons. Sequencing was carried out using peripheral blood. The source is a man aged 60 to 75 with acute or convalescent COVID-19.

The rearrangement joins TRBV11-2 to TRBJ1-3; 8 nucleotides agree with TRBD1. Per the germline V gene, CDR1 is SGHAT and CDR2 is FQNNGV. CDR3 length equals 16 residues. V gave up 2 bases and J gave up 2 bases; unmatched junction bases: 5. The CDR3 here is CASSLIQDRAGNTIYF. CDR3 bases: TGTGCCAGCAGCTTAATCCAGGACAGGGCTGGAAACACCATATATTTT.

The CDR3 nucleotides are TGTGCCAGTAGTACTGGGACAGGGGGGAATCAGCCCCAGCATTTT. Protein product: CASSTGTGGNQPQHF. The chain links TRBV19 to TRBJ1-5; 11 bases map to TRBD1. The trim removed 4 bases at V and 4 bases at J, leaving 3 bases unmatched. The CDR3 loop spans 15 amino acids. Germline CDR1 and CDR2: LNHDA and SQIVND (reference sequence).

The chain couples TRBV6-2 or TRBV6-3 to TRBJ2-7, with TRBD2 matching 7 bases. After removal of 2 bases from V and 2 bases from J, the junction contained 6 bases not matched to a gene. Germline V gives CDR1 MNHEY, CDR2 SVGEGT. The CDR3 runs to 15 residues. The CDR3, as DNA: TGTGCCAGCAGTTACCGGGCTAGCGGAACCTACGAGCAGTACTTC. This gives the protein CASSYRASGTYEQYF.

The genes are TRBV2 and TRBJ2-7; D is ambiguous. Germline V lookup: CDR1 SNHLY, CDR2 FYNNEI. V was shortened by 2 bases and J by 3 bases, with 8 bases between the two germline ends. This CDR3 has 13 amino acids. The DNA for the CDR3 is TGTGCCAGCAGTGAAAACACGTTCTACGAGCAGTACTTC. Protein product: CASSENTFYEQYF.

Only one count was recorded for this clone. The rearrangement links TRBV30 to TRBJ2-7; 7 bases align to TRBD1. The CDR3 spans 16 residues. With 2 bases clipped from V and 6 bases from J, the junction kept 16 bases outside the gene matches. CDR1 GTSNPN and CDR2 SVGIG come from the germline V gene (reference sequence). The DNA for the CDR3 is TGTGCCTGGAGTTACATCATGGGACAGAGGGGCCTCGAGCAGTACTTC. It specifies CAWSYIMGQRGLEQYF.

V is TRBV5-1 and J is TRBJ2-7; 8 bases are shared with TRBD1. This CDR3 has 14 amino acids. The germline V gene has CDR1 SGHRS and CDR2 YFSETQ. After removal of 4 bases from V and 6 bases from J, the junction contained 9 bases not matched to a gene. The CDR3 here is CASSLTRGPFEQYF. The CDR3 DNA is TGCGCCAGCAGCCTGACCAGGGGGCCTTTCGAGCAGTACTTC.

The chain carries TRBV5-1 and TRBJ2-3; tentatively, D is TRBD1 (5 bases). CDR3 length: 16 residues. V lost 0 bases to trimming and J lost 0 bases, with 11 bases between them. The germline V gene encodes CDR1 SGHRS and CDR2 YFSETQ. The chain's CDR3 is CASSLGQSLSTDTQYF. The CDR3 DNA sequence: TGCGCCAGCAGCTTGGGACAGAGCCTTAGCACAGATACGCAGTATTTT. The entire variable domain, with the rest obtained from reference TRBV5-1 and TRBJ2-3, is as follows: KAGVTQTPRYLIKTRGQQVTLSCSPISGHRSVSWYQQTPGQGLQFLFEYFSETQRNKGNFPGRFSGRQFSNSRSEMNVSTLELGDSALYLCASSLGQSLSTDTQYFGPGTRLTVL.

The V call is TRBV30, the J call TRBJ1-4; weak D call: TRBD1 (5 bases). V lost 5 bases, J lost 5 bases, and 21 bases lay in between. Germline values: CDR1 GTSNPN, CDR2 SVGIG (reference sequence). This CDR3 region has 16 residues. The DNA of the CDR3 is TGTGCCTGGGGGGGGTTACGGGGTGAACCGAATGAAAAACTGTTTTTT. Its translation is CAWGGLRGEPNEKLFF.

This rearrangement joins TRBV6-1 to TRBJ2-5; the match to TRBD1 covers 7 bases. The CDR3 sequence is 14 residues long. Trimming removed 3 bases from V and 2 bases from J; junction bases left unmatched: 3. Germline lookup yields CDR1 MNHNS and CDR2 SASEGT. CDR3 nucleotides: TGTGCCAGCAGTGACCCGGGACAGCAAGAGACCCAGTACTTC. The encoded protein is CASSDPGQQETQYF.

This clone was seen just once. The rearrangement joins TRBV7-8 to TRBJ2-2; D gene ambiguous. The CDR3 runs 15 residues. Trimming shortened V by 1 base and J by 3 bases, and 9 bases separated the two germline ends. In germline, CDR1 is SGHVS, CDR2 FQNEAQ. The chain's CDR3 is CASSLGTVDTGELFF. In DNA form, the CDR3 reads TGTGCCAGCAGCTTAGGTACTGTGGACACCGGGGAGCTGTTTTTT.

This clone was observed a single time. The V gene is TRBV5-1, the J gene TRBJ2-2, with a possible D match to TRBD2 (5 bases). The CDR3 runs to 15 residues. The germline V and J ends were trimmed by 4 bases and 3 bases, with 13 bases remaining between them. Germline V gene sequence: CDR1 SGHRS, CDR2 YFSETQ. This CDR3 is CASSPTPGDTGELFF. CDR3 coding DNA: TGCGCCAGCAGCCCAACCCCCGGGGACACCGGGGAGCTGTTTTTT.

The chain employs TRBV5-6 and TRBJ2-5; 14 nucleotides align to TRBD2. The germline V gene has CDR1 SGHDT and CDR2 YYEEEE. There are 17 residues in the CDR3. Unmatched junction bases numbered 6, after V lost 4 bases and J lost 1 base. This CDR3 reads CASSRLTSGRAQETQYF. The CDR3 DNA follows: TGTGCCAGCAGCCGTCTGACTAGCGGGAGGGCCCAAGAGACCCAGTACTTC.

This clone was detected only once. The chain employs TRBV10-3 and TRBJ2-7; 8 bases map to TRBD1. The CDR3 sequence is 14 residues long. V trimming: 0 bases; J trimming: 3 bases; junction bases outside the gene matches: 1. Looked up from germline, CDR1 is ENHRY and CDR2 is SYGVKD. The CDR3 protein is CAISESTGVYEQYF. The CDR3 region has the DNA TGTGCCATCAGTGAGTCGACAGGGGTCTACGAGCAGTACTTC.